A selection of T cell receptor beta chains follows, all from one sample in a study of early T cells in non-severe SARS-CoV-2 infection. TCRdb ran MiXCR on the 5' RACE reads and lists one entry per CDR3 protein. This table has some 87,000 distinct CDR3 sequences, around 13% appearing once. Sequencing was carried out using whole blood. These receptor sequences come from an adult who was a healthcare worker with PCR-confirmed SARS-CoV-2 infection or an uninfected control (not recorded which). CDR3s include the opening cysteine and the closing phenylalanine or tryptophan. The order of the fields is J gene, V gene, clone size, D gene, CDR3 protein, CDR3 DNA. A D gene is named only where the DNA matches it firmly. Some rows have no size entry. The others give once, few or many, or a class for an expanded clone.

j_gene: TRBJ1-2
v_gene: TRBV4-1
abundance: NA
d_gene: TRBD1
CDR3aa: CASWQGGETYGYTF
CDR3nt: TGCGCCAGCTGGCAAGGGGGCGAAACTTATGGCTACACCTTC

j_gene: TRBJ2-6
v_gene: TRBV5-6
abundance: few
d_gene: NA
CDR3aa: CASSFGGISGANVLTF
CDR3nt: TGTGCCAGCAGCTTTGGCGGTATCTCTGGGGCCAACGTCCTGACTTTC

j_gene: TRBJ1-1
v_gene: TRBV5-6
abundance: few
d_gene: TRBD1
CDR3aa: CASSTGQGMMVEAFF
CDR3nt: TGTGCCAGCAGCACCGGACAGGGAATGATGGTTGAAGCTTTCTTT

j_gene: TRBJ2-1
v_gene: TRBV29-1
abundance: many
d_gene: NA
CDR3aa: CSVESTAGIQVEQFF
CDR3nt: TGCAGCGTTGAATCTACGGCAGGGATCCAGGTCGAGCAGTTCTTC

j_gene: TRBJ2-7
v_gene: TRBV10-3
abundance: many
d_gene: NA
CDR3aa: CAISESGSGEQYF
CDR3nt: TGTGCCATCAGCGAATCAGGGTCGGGCGAGCAGTACTTC

j_gene: TRBJ1-5
v_gene: TRBV6-2/TRBV6-3
abundance: NA
d_gene: TRBD1
CDR3aa: CATTTGTYNQPQHF
CDR3nt: TGTGCCACTACGACAGGGACTTACAATCAGCCCCAGCATTTT

j_gene: TRBJ2-2
v_gene: TRBV12-3/TRBV12-4
abundance: many
d_gene: NA
CDR3aa: CASSLDGAGWNGELFF
CDR3nt: TGTGCCAGCAGTTTAGATGGGGCAGGGTGGAACGGGGAGCTGTTTTTT

j_gene: TRBJ2-2
v_gene: TRBV20-1
abundance: few
d_gene: TRBD2
CDR3aa: CSAPRTSGTGELFF
CDR3nt: TGCAGTGCTCCACGGACTAGCGGGACCGGGGAGCTGTTTTTT

j_gene: TRBJ2-7
v_gene: TRBV20-1
abundance: many
d_gene: NA
CDR3aa: CSAINRDRRREQYF
CDR3nt: TGCAGTGCCATCAACCGGGACCGGAGGAGGGAGCAGTACTTC

j_gene: TRBJ1-2
v_gene: TRBV18
abundance: NA
d_gene: TRBD1
CDR3aa: CASSPRDSYGYTF
CDR3nt: TGTGCCAGCTCACCACGGGACAGCTATGGCTACACCTTC

j_gene: TRBJ2-1
v_gene: TRBV6-2/TRBV6-3
abundance: many
d_gene: NA
CDR3aa: CASTHVLGASSNEQFF
CDR3nt: TGTGCCAGCACTCACGTACTCGGGGCGTCTAGTAATGAGCAGTTCTTC

j_gene: TRBJ2-7
v_gene: TRBV12-3/TRBV12-4
abundance: NA
d_gene: NA
CDR3aa: CASSVTGLSIYEQYF
CDR3nt: TGTGCCAGCAGTGTGACAGGACTTTCTATCTACGAGCAGTACTTC

j_gene: TRBJ2-1
v_gene: TRBV5-6
abundance: few
d_gene: TRBD2
CDR3aa: CASSLPAGRTYNEQFF
CDR3nt: TGTGCCAGCAGCTTGCCAGCCGGGAGGACTTACAATGAGCAGTTCTTC

j_gene: TRBJ2-7
v_gene: TRBV10-3
abundance: many
d_gene: NA
CDR3aa: CASSGTQGGEQYF
CDR3nt: TGTGCCTCCTCCGGGACTCAGGGTGGCGAGCAGTACTTC

j_gene: TRBJ2-1
v_gene: TRBV3-1
abundance: NA
d_gene: TRBD2
CDR3aa: CASSQTSGRGKAEQFF
CDR3nt: TGTGCCAGCAGCCAGACTAGCGGGAGGGGTAAGGCTGAGCAGTTCTTC

j_gene: TRBJ1-2
v_gene: TRBV6-6
abundance: NA
d_gene: NA
CDR3aa: CASRPPMGGEGGYTF
CDR3nt: TGTGCCAGCAGGCCCCCGATGGGGGGTGAGGGAGGCTACACCTTC